What follows are 10 T cell receptor beta chains derived from one specimen sequenced in a study of naive and memory T cell subsets. Both TRBC1 and TRBC2 were covered by a beta constant-region primer of two equimolar oligonucleotides. Four rounds of PCR amplified the ligated cDNA using nested alpha and beta constant-region primers plus SP2. A single record per CDR3 protein comes from TCRdb applying MiXCR to the UMI-ligation and nested PCR reads. This sample carries 120,000 or so distinct CDR3 sequences, roughly 36% of them seen once, and the ten largest clones take more than 0.8%. Sample: central memory CD4+ T cells from blood. The receptors stem from a human donor in good health.

This CDR3 is CASSLDRWKEQYF. Written as DNA, the CDR3 is TGTGCCAGCAGTCTGGACAGGTGGAAGGAGCAGTACTTC. The chain is built from TRBV6-1 and TRBJ2-7; 7 nucleotides agree with TRBD1. Germline V lookup: CDR1 MNHNS, CDR2 SASEGT. The CDR3 is 13 amino acids. Trimming took 5 bases from V and 7 from J; bases not matched to a gene: 8.

The chain joins TRBV2 to TRBJ2-2; 7 bases line up with TRBD2. With V trimmed by 4 bases and J by 2 bases, 7 bases remained unmatched. This CDR3 has 16 residues. The germline gives CDR1 SNHLY, CDR2 FYNNEI. The CDR3 sequence is CASSGRTGGNTGELFF. The CDR3 DNA reads as TGTGCCAGCAGTGGCAGGACGGGGGGAAACACCGGGGAGCTGTTTTTT.

The gene calls are TRBV7-9 and TRBJ1-6, with a weak D call TRBD1 (6 bases). The V gene's germline CDR1 is SEHNR and CDR2 FQNEAQ (reference sequence). CDR3 length: 17 residues. V was trimmed by 1 base and J by 2 bases, leaving 12 bases between them. CDR3 sequence (DNA): TGTGCCAGCAGCTTAGAGAGGGGGAAGACCTATAATTCACCCCTCCACTTT. Translating it yields CASSLERGKTYNSPLHF. Supplemented by reference TRBV7-9 and TRBJ1-6, the full variable domain reads DTGVSQNPRHKITKRGQNVTFRCDPISEHNRLYWYRQTLGQGPEFLTYFQNEAQLEKSRLLSDRFSAERPKGSFSTLEIQRTEQGDSAMYLCASSLERGKTYNSPLHFGNGTRLTVT.

This clonotype has more than one count but fewer than ten. This rearrangement joins TRBV29-1 to TRBJ1-3; maybe TRBD1 (5 bases). V dropped 0 bases and J dropped 0 bases, with 12 bases sitting between them. Germline loops: CDR1 SQVTM, CDR2 ANQGSEA. This CDR3 has 16 amino acids. CDR3 bases: TGCAGCGTTGAAGAGACAGCAATCCTCTCTGGAAACACCATATATTTT. Translated: CSVEETAILSGNTIYF.

This clonotype turned up a few times. This chain connects TRBV13 to TRBJ1-5, with D possibly being TRBD1 (6 bases). The CDR3 is 15 amino acids. CDR1 is PRHDT and CDR2 is FYEKMQ in the germline V gene (reference sequence). Trimming removed 5 bases at V and 7 bases at J, with 18 bases between. CDR3: CASSQTDRLGQPQHF. The CDR3 DNA follows: TGTGCCAGCAGCCAGACCGACAGGCTAGGGCAGCCCCAGCATTTT.

This chain joins TRBV3-1 and TRBJ2-6; D call uncertain. The germline V gene has CDR1 LGHDT and CDR2 YNNKEL (reference sequence). The CDR3 is made up of 15 amino acids. Trimming cost V 3 bases and J 4 bases, with 10 bases left between them. The CDR3 reads CASSQIPRGANVLTF. DNA for the CDR3: TGTGCCAGCAGCCAGATCCCACGGGGGGCCAACGTCCTGACTTTC.

V gene TRBV7-2 combines with J gene TRBJ2-4; D is possibly TRBD1 (7 bases). This CDR3 is 14 amino acids long. V was clipped by 5 bases and J by 3 bases, with 11 bases between them. Germline values: CDR1 SGHTA, CDR2 FQGNSA. The CDR3 here is CASSTRDSKNIQYF. The CDR3 nucleotides read TGTGCCAGCAGCACGCGGGACAGCAAAAACATTCAGTACTTC.

This clonotype was recorded only once. Here the CDR3 reads CATNGRGNNEQFF. In DNA, the CDR3 is TGTGCCACCAATGGGAGGGGGAACAATGAGCAGTTCTTC. The chain couples TRBV24-1 to TRBJ2-1; possibly TRBD2 for D (7 bases). The CDR3 length is 13 residues. The germline V gene has CDR1 KGHDR and CDR2 SFDVKD. V was cut by 8 bases and J by 5 bases, with 12 bases left in between.

This chain joins TRBV6-2 or TRBV6-3 and TRBJ1-1, with 8 bases aligning to TRBD1. V was clipped by 6 bases and J by 5 bases; unmatched bases: 8. Germline-derived CDR1 and CDR2 are MNHEY and SVGEGT. The CDR3 extends over 14 amino acids. CDR3 DNA: TGTGCCAGCAGCCGCGGACAGGGAGGTACTGAAGCTTTCTTT. Protein product: CASSRGQGGTEAFF.

V is TRBV27 and J is TRBJ2-1; tentative D call: TRBD2 (6 bases). Germline assignment: CDR1 MNHEY and CDR2 SMNVEV (reference sequence). CDR3 length: 16 residues. V was pared by 5 bases and J by 0 bases, with 14 bases between. The CDR3: CASSPGGLHSYNEQFF. The CDR3, as DNA: TGTGCCAGCAGTCCCGGGGGACTCCACTCCTACAATGAGCAGTTCTTC.